This T cell receptor beta chain stems from a study of CD8 T cells in Susac syndrome. Germline CDR1 DFQATT, CDR2 SNEGSKA (reference sequence). V gave up 0 bases and J gave up 8 bases; unmatched junction bases: 12. The CDR3 is made up of 15 amino acids. RNA totalling about 0.5 to 1 ug underwent reverse transcription with random hexamers. Amplification of the TCR beta CDR3 was carried out by immunoSEQ multiplex PCR, which spanned a total of 54 Vbeta and 13 Jbeta segments. TCRdb passed the immunoSEQ multiplex PCR reads through MiXCR, listing each CDR3 protein once. The sample lists about 180,000 distinct CDR3 sequences, about 96% seen once, with about 0.13% in the top ten.

The receptor was isolated from a human donor with Susac syndrome. V gene TRBV20-1 combines with J gene TRBJ1-2, with 7 bases aligning to TRBD1. The sample comprised CD4+ T cells from PBMCs. The CDR3 loop is CSARDRQGQGGGYTF. Written as DNA, the CDR3 is TGCAGTGCTAGAGATCGGCAGGGTCAAGGGGGCGGCTACACCTTC.